This entry lists 14 T cell receptor beta chains sequenced from one sample in a study of CD8 T cells in ankylosing spondylitis. TCRdb re-analysed the 5' RACE reads in MiXCR, keeping a single row per CDR3 protein. The table has 500,000 to 650,000 distinct CDR3 sequences, about 5.4% seen once. These receptors' antigens are unknown. Whole-study results and caveats: Ankylosing spondylitis blood seemed to carry a telltale TCR beta motif made of about 8 highly homologous variants.

The sequenced material came from blood, either unsorted or a sorted T cell fraction (not recorded which). Every receptor here comes from a male donor with ankylosing spondylitis.

This clonotype was detected many times. V usage is TRBV5-1 and J usage is TRBJ1-1; possibly TRBD1 for D (5 bases). The V end lost 5 bases, the J end lost 3 bases, and 11 bases lay between the germline ends. Germline values: CDR1 SGHRS, CDR2 YFSETQ. The CDR3 extends over 13 amino acids. The DNA for the CDR3 is TGCGCCAGCAGGATTGGGGGAGACACTGAAGCTTTCTTT. Amino acids: CASRIGGDTEAFF.

This clonotype was seen at least ten times. This chain uses TRBV20-1 with TRBJ2-7; 8 bases match TRBD1. Losses at the gene ends were 0 bases for V and 12 bases for J; bases not matched to a gene: 13. The V gene's germline CDR1 is DFQATT and CDR2 SNEGSKA (reference sequence). The CDR3 runs 14 residues. This CDR3 is CSAREGTGYPARYF. CDR3 bases: TGCAGTGCTAGAGAGGGGACAGGTTATCCCGCGCGGTACTTC.

This clonotype was counted many times. This chain joins TRBV12-3 or TRBV12-4 and TRBJ1-5; D gene unclear. V lost 3 bases to trimming and J lost 0 bases, with 9 bases between them. This CDR3 spans 15 amino acids. This CDR3 reads CASSFRGYSNQPQHF. For the CDR3, the DNA is TGTGCCAGCAGTTTTCGAGGTTATAGCAATCAGCCCCAGCATTTT.

This clonotype was counted at least ten times. This chain joins TRBV7-9 and TRBJ1-5; no clear D gene. V lost 5 bases, J lost 4 bases, and 12 bases lay in between. Germline assignment: CDR1 SEHNR and CDR2 FQNEAQ (reference sequence). This CDR3 region has 14 residues. The CDR3 loop is CASSRGLPNQPQHF. The DNA for the CDR3 is TGTGCCAGCAGCCGAGGGCTGCCAAATCAGCCCCAGCATTTT. Full variable domain (outside the CDR3, taken from reference TRBV7-9 and TRBJ1-5): DTGVSQNPRHKITKRGQNVTFRCDPISEHNRLYWYRQTLGQGPEFLTYFQNEAQLEKSRLLSDRFSAERPKGSFSTLEIQRTEQGDSAMYLCASSRGLPNQPQHFGDGTRLSIL.

Ten or more counts support this clonotype. This chain connects TRBV7-9 to TRBJ2-7, with 9 bases that match TRBD1. This CDR3 is built from 14 residues. CDR1 is SEHNR and CDR2 is FQNEAQ in the germline V gene (reference sequence). After removal of 5 bases from V and 3 bases from J, the junction contained 5 bases not matched to a gene. The CDR3 here is CASSPRDRDYEQYF. For the CDR3, the DNA is TGTGCCAGCAGCCCCCGGGACAGGGACTACGAGCAGTACTTC.

Ten or more counts support this clonotype. The CDR3 reads CAIRPSGDYTGELFF. In DNA form, the CDR3 reads TGTGCCATCAGACCATCGGGAGACTACACCGGGGAGCTGTTTTTT. This chain uses TRBV10-3 with TRBJ2-2; possible D gene TRBD2, 6 bases. The germline CDR1 and CDR2 sequences are ENHRY and SYGVKD. Trimming pared 6 bases from V and 3 bases from J, leaving 14 bases between. The CDR3 has 15 amino acids.

This clonotype was seen many times. The chain couples TRBV6-2 or TRBV6-3 to TRBJ1-5, with 12 bases aligning to TRBD1. The CDR3 is 15 residues long. The germline CDR1 and CDR2 sequences are MNHEY and SVGEGT. The trim removed 4 bases at V and 5 bases at J, leaving 3 bases unmatched. The chain's CDR3 is CASSSGTGGYQPQHF. For the CDR3, the DNA is TGTGCCAGCAGTTCCGGGACAGGGGGCTATCAGCCCCAGCATTTT.

This clonotype has a count of ten or more. The DNA of the CDR3 is TGCAGTGCTAGAGATTTGGCAGGGAGGAGGGATGAGCAGTTCTTC. It is translated as CSARDLAGRRDEQFF. The chain recombines TRBV20-1 with TRBJ2-1, with a tentative D call TRBD2 (6 bases). Trimming took off 0 bases at V and 8 bases at J, with 17 bases between the two ends. Germline V gene lookup returns CDR1 DFQATT and CDR2 SNEGSKA (reference sequence). This CDR3 region has 15 residues.

This clonotype occurred many times. The chain is built from TRBV9 and TRBJ2-1; tentative D call: TRBD1 (6 bases). Looked up from germline, CDR1 is SGDLS and CDR2 is YYNGEE. This CDR3 is built from 15 residues. The ends were cut back, 3 bases at V and 1 base at J, with 11 bases in the middle. CDR3 coding DNA: TGTGCCAGCAGCGCGACAGGTAGATCCTACAATGAGCAGTTCTTC. This sequence encodes CASSATGRSYNEQFF.

A few counts support this clonotype. The chain uses TRBV7-8 and TRBJ2-3; tentatively, D is TRBD1 (5 bases). Germline values: CDR1 SGHVS, CDR2 FQNEAQ. CDR3 length: 16 amino acids. The V and J ends lost 2 bases and 1 base respectively, with 13 bases between them. The CDR3 DNA is TGTGCCAGCAGCTTAATTCCAGGGCAGGGCACAGATACGCAGTATTTT. The encoded protein is CASSLIPGQGTDTQYF.

The chain recombines TRBV12-3 or TRBV12-4 with TRBJ1-6; D is ambiguous. V was shortened by 9 bases and J by 9 bases, with 18 bases between the two germline ends. The CDR3 extends over 14 amino acids. The CDR3 is CASKPQTPRSPLHF. The CDR3 region has the DNA TGTGCCAGTAAACCACAAACCCCGCGTTCACCCCTCCACTTT.

This clonotype has a count of ten or more. This CDR3 is CASSLEQNEQFF. The CDR3 DNA reads as TGCGCCAGCAGCTTGGAGCAGAATGAGCAGTTCTTC. The V call is TRBV5-1, the J call TRBJ2-1; the D is unclear. V was shortened by 0 bases and J by 7 bases, with 5 bases between the two germline ends. This CDR3 has 12 residues. CDR1 and CDR2 (germline): SGHRS, YFSETQ.

The table lists this clonotype with many counts. The gene calls are TRBV5-1 and TRBJ1-1; perhaps TRBD1 as D (5 bases). V was pared by 0 bases and J by 0 bases, with 9 bases between. CDR3 length: 15 residues. The germline gives CDR1 SGHRS, CDR2 YFSETQ. DNA for the CDR3: TGCGCCAGCAGCTTGGCCGAGACAGTGAACACTGAAGCTTTCTTT. Protein product: CASSLAETVNTEAFF.

This clonotype showed up many times. The chain links TRBV29-1 to TRBJ2-7, with 14 bases fitting TRBD2. The germline V gene encodes CDR1 SQVTM and CDR2 ANQGSEA. The CDR3 is 14 residues long. The trim removed 6 bases at V and 6 bases at J, leaving 7 bases unmatched. The CDR3 loop is CSVVGLAGGAEQYF. The CDR3 DNA reads TGCAGCGTCGTCGGACTAGCGGGAGGAGCCGAGCAGTACTTC.